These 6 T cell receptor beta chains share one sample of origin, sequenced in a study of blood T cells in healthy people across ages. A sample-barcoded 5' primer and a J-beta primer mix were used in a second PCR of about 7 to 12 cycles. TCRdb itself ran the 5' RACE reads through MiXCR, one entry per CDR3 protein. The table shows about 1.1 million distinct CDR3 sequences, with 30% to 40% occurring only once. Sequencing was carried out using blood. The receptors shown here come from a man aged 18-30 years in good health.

The CDR3 nucleotides read TGTGCCAGCAGTTCAGGGGCAGGGAGTGGTAAAACTGAAGCTTTCTTT. It translates to CASSSGAGSGKTEAFF. The rearrangement uses TRBV28 and TRBJ1-1; D might be TRBD1 (6 bases). Trimming took off 4 bases at V and 5 bases at J, with 20 bases between the two ends. Looked up from germline, CDR1 is MDHEN and CDR2 is SYDVKM. This CDR3 contains 16 residues.

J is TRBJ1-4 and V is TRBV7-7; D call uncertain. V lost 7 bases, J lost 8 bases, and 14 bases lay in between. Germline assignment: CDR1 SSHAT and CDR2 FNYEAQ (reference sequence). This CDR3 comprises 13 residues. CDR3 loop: CASTRGGEEKLFF. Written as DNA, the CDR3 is TGTGCCAGCACACGGGGTGGAGAGGAAAAACTGTTTTTT.

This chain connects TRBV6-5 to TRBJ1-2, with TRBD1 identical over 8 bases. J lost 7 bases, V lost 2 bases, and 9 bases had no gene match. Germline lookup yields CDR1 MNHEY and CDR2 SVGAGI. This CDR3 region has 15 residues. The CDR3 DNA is TGTGCCAGCAGTTACAGAAGGACAGGGAGAGGTGGCTACACCTTC. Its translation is CASSYRRTGRGGYTF.

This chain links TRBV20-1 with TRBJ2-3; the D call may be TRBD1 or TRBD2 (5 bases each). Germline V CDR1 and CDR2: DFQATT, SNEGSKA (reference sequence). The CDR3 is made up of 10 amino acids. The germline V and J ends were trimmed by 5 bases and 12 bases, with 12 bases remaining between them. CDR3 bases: TGCAGTGCTGGTCGGGACGGACAGTATTTT. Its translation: CSAGRDGQYF.

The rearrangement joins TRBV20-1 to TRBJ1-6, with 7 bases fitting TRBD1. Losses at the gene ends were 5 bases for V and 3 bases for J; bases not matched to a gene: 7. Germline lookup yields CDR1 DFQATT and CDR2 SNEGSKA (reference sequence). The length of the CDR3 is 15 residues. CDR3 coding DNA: TGCAGTGCTCCGGACAGGTGGGGCTATAATTCACCCCTCCACTTT. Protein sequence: CSAPDRWGYNSPLHF.

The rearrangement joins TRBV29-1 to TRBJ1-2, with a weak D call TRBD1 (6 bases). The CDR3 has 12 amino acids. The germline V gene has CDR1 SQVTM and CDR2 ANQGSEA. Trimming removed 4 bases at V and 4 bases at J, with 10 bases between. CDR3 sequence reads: CSVADRSYGYTF. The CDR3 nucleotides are TGCAGCGTTGCTGACAGGAGCTATGGCTACACCTTC.